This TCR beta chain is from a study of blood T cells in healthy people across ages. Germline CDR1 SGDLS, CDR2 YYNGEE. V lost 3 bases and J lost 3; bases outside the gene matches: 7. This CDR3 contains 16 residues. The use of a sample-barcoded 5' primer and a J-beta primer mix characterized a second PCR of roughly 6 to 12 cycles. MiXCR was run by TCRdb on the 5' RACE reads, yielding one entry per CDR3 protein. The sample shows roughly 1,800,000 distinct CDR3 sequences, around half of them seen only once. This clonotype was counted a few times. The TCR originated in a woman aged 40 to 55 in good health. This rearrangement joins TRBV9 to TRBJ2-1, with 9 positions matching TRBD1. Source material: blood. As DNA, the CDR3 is TGTGCCAGCAGCGACCAGACAGGGGGAAACTACAATGAGCAGTTCTTC. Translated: CASSDQTGGNYNEQFF.